Listed here are 29 T cell receptor beta chains from one sample, sequenced in a study of spatial heterogeneity in lung cancer. MiXCR, applied by TCRdb to the 5' RACE reads, yields one record per CDR3 protein. The sample yields roughly 970 distinct CDR3 sequences, approximately 70% seen once. Time point noted: sample taken at primary tumor resection. TCRs were sequenced from unsorted whole RNA of tumor, nontumor lung or PBMC. The sequenced sample was PBMCs, obtained at surgery. These receptors were obtained from a male donor with early-stage non-small cell lung cancer.

This clonotype appeared a few times. Because this beta chain is a stray read in a library intended to capture alpha chains, its abundance should not be given much weight. The CDR3 is CASSLSSKGEQYF. CDR3 in DNA: TGCGCCAGCAGCTTGTCCAGTAAAGGCGAGCAGTACTTC. This chain connects TRBV5-1 to TRBJ2-7; D call uncertain. The V end was cut by 1 base, the J end by 6 bases, with 11 bases between. This CDR3 has 13 amino acids. Germline assignment: CDR1 SGHRS and CDR2 YFSETQ.

In regard to this clonotype: This beta chain was picked up by a library intended for alpha chains and is off target, so its count carries little meaning. CDR3 sequence (DNA): TGTGCCAGCAGCGAGGGGGCACGGGAGCTGTTTTTT. Protein sequence: CASSEGARELFF. The chain has TRBV6-5 and TRBJ2-2; 7 bases match TRBD1. The CDR3 runs 12 residues. Germline V gene data show CDR1 as MNHEY and CDR2 as SVGAGI. V was clipped by 6 bases and J by 9 bases; unmatched bases: 4.

This clonotype turned up a few times. A library made for alpha chains picked up this beta chain off target, so its size means little. The chain carries TRBV18 and TRBJ1-5, with 7 bases fitting TRBD1. The germline V gene has CDR1 KGHSH and CDR2 LQKENI. The V and J ends lost 3 bases and 2 bases, in that order; junction bases with no gene match: 1. CDR3 length: 14 residues. CDR3 region: CASSPGQGNQPQHF. CDR3 nucleotides: TGTGCCAGCTCACCTGGACAGGGCAATCAGCCCCAGCATTTT.

In the case of this clonotype: Because the library targeted alpha chains, this beta chain is an off-target read whose size means little. The rearrangement joins TRBV28 to TRBJ2-1; D tentatively reads TRBD1 or TRBD2 (6 bases each). This CDR3 contains 14 residues. Germline assignment: CDR1 MDHEN and CDR2 SYDVKM. V lost 5 bases and J lost 5, with 13 bases in between. CDR3 sequence: CASSPVGGHNEQFF. In DNA, the CDR3 is TGTGCCAGCAGTCCAGTCGGGGGCCACAATGAGCAGTTCTTC.

This clonotype showed up just once. This beta chain is an unintended read in a library built for alpha chains; its size means little. This chain joins TRBV19 and TRBJ1-1; D is undetermined. CDR3 length: 14 amino acids. Trimming cost V 3 bases and J 1 base, with 9 bases left between them. Per germline, CDR1 LNHDA and CDR2 SQIVND (reference sequence). Here the CDR3 reads CASSMSGGNTEAFF. For the CDR3, the DNA is TGTGCCAGTAGTATGTCAGGCGGGAACACTGAAGCTTTCTTT.

Turning to this clonotype: With the library built for alpha chains, this beta chain is off target and its frequency is not meaningful. The chain couples TRBV29-1 to TRBJ2-3; no clear D gene. Trimming took 4 bases from V and 0 from J, leaving 5 bases between them. CDR1 and CDR2 from the germline V gene are SQVTM and ANQGSEA. CDR3 length: 12 residues. The CDR3 DNA follows: TGCAGCGTTGTGGGTAGCACAGATACGCAGTATTTT. Translation gives CSVVGSTDTQYF.

A word on this clonotype: A library made for alpha chains picked up this beta chain off target, so its size means little. J is TRBJ2-7 and V is TRBV28, with a weak D call TRBD1 (5 bases). CDR1 is MDHEN and CDR2 is SYDVKM in the germline V gene. The CDR3 is 13 amino acids. Deletions cut 2 bases from V and 4 bases from J, with 9 bases between. This CDR3 reads CASSLLTAYEQYF. Here the CDR3 DNA reads TGTGCCAGCAGTTTACTGACAGCTTACGAGCAGTACTTC.

As to this clonotype: Little can be read into the size of this beta chain, an off-target read in a library designed for alpha chains. The J gene is TRBJ1-1, the V gene TRBV14, with TRBD1 identical over 11 bases. Germline-derived CDR1 and CDR2 are SGHDN and FVKESK. The V and J ends lost 4 bases and 9 bases, in that order; junction bases with no gene match: 7. The CDR3 is 14 residues long. The CDR3 sequence: CASSLSGTGGKAFF. In nucleotides, the CDR3 is TGTGCCAGCAGCCTCTCCGGGACAGGGGGGAAAGCTTTCTTT. The full variable domain, with the rest looked up from reference TRBV14 and TRBJ1-1, is EAGVTQFPSHSVIEKGQTVTLRCDPISGHDNLYWYRRVMGKEIKFLLHFVKESKQDESGMPNNRFLAERTGGTYSTLKVQPAELEDSGVYFCASSLSGTGGKAFFGQGTRLTVV.

By share, this clonotype ranks as large. In a library made to pick up alpha chains, this beta chain is a stray read with a size that means little. The V call is TRBV24-1, the J call TRBJ2-4; D may be TRBD1 (5 bases). The V gene lost 3 bases and the J gene lost 5 bases, with 7 bases spanning the gap. The CDR3 covers 13 residues. Germline CDR1 and CDR2: KGHDR and SFDVKD. The CDR3 nucleotides are TGTGCCACCAGTGATGGGGCAGAAAACATTCAGTACTTC. Translating gives CATSDGAENIQYF.

Comments on this clonotype: The library was built for alpha chains, so this beta chain is an off-target read and its size means little. The rearrangement links TRBV20-1 to TRBJ2-7, with D maybe TRBD1 (6 bases). Trimming pared 6 bases from V and 5 bases from J, leaving 20 bases between. The germline V gene encodes CDR1 DFQATT and CDR2 SNEGSKA (reference sequence). The CDR3 totals 14 residues. The CDR3 coding sequence is TGCAGTGCGCCTGTTTGGGACAACCAGGACGAGCAGTACTTC. Protein sequence: CSAPVWDNQDEQYF.

Comments on this clonotype: Because this beta chain is a stray read in a library intended to capture alpha chains, its abundance should not be given much weight. The V gene is TRBV29-1, the J gene TRBJ2-3; 10 bases align to TRBD2. The CDR3 consists of 14 residues. J gave up 1 base and V 6 bases, and 4 bases lay outside the gene matches. Germline lookup yields CDR1 SQVTM and CDR2 ANQGSEA. This chain's CDR3 is CSVGGTSGTDTQYF. CDR3 sequence (DNA): TGCAGCGTGGGCGGGACTAGCGGCACAGATACGCAGTATTTT.

Turning to this clonotype: This beta chain turned up in a library designed for alpha chains; as an off-target read, its abundance says little. The chain links TRBV9 to TRBJ2-3, with no clear D. V shed 0 bases and J shed 2 bases, with 10 bases lying between them. The CDR3 consists of 15 residues. CDR1 is SGDLS and CDR2 is YYNGEE in the germline V gene. The CDR3 reads CASSVGSHYTDTQYF. The CDR3 DNA is TGTGCCAGCAGCGTAGGCTCCCACTACACAGATACGCAGTATTTT.

In regard to this clonotype: This beta chain represents an off-target read in a library built for alpha chains; its size is of limited meaning. This chain joins TRBV7-2 and TRBJ2-4; weak D call: TRBD2 (6 bases). The germline CDR1 and CDR2 sequences are SGHTA and FQGNSA. This CDR3 is built from 17 residues. V lost 5 bases and J lost 0, with 17 bases in between. The CDR3 here is CASSLNGGPRAKNIQYF. As DNA, the CDR3 is TGTGCCAGCAGCCTCAACGGGGGTCCCAGAGCCAAAAACATTCAGTACTTC.

Only a few counts were recorded for this clonotype. For a library built for alpha chains, this beta chain is a stray read; little rests on its size. The chain has TRBV6-5 and TRBJ2-7; a weak D match, TRBD2 (6 bases). This CDR3 is built from 13 residues. CDR1 is MNHEY and CDR2 is SVGAGI in the germline V gene. The ends were cut back, 2 bases at V and 3 bases at J, with 8 bases in the middle. Here the CDR3 reads CASSYGGFYEQYF. Here the CDR3 DNA reads TGTGCCAGCAGTTACGGGGGGTTCTACGAGCAGTACTTC.

As for this clonotype: Since the library was made to target alpha chains, this beta chain is a stray read and its abundance is not meaningful. This rearrangement joins TRBV20-1 to TRBJ1-4; 9 nucleotides line up with TRBD1. The CDR3 is 14 amino acids. Per the germline V gene, CDR1 is DFQATT and CDR2 is SNEGSKA (reference sequence). The trim removed 6 bases at V and 6 bases at J, leaving 8 bases unmatched. The CDR3 loop reads CSAERQGGYEKLFF. The CDR3 DNA sequence: TGCAGTGCGGAGCGACAGGGGGGTTATGAAAAACTGTTTTTT.

Comment on this clonotype: Since the library was made to target alpha chains, this beta chain is a stray read and its abundance is not meaningful. V gene TRBV20-1 combines with J gene TRBJ2-7; TRBD1 agrees at 9 bases. V shed 0 bases, J shed 4 bases, and the junction held 16 bases outside the gene matches. The CDR3 consists of 18 residues. Germline lookup yields CDR1 DFQATT and CDR2 SNEGSKA (reference sequence). The CDR3 region is CSAREPGQGGGSLYEQYF. CDR3 sequence (DNA): TGCAGTGCTAGAGAACCGGGACAGGGAGGAGGTAGTCTGTACGAGCAGTACTTC.

As concerns this clonotype: This beta chain is a stray read from a library made for alpha chains; its abundance is not meaningful. V is TRBV19 and J is TRBJ2-2, with D possibly matching TRBD1 (5 bases). In germline, CDR1 is LNHDA, CDR2 SQIVND (reference sequence). Trimming pared 5 bases from V and 3 bases from J, leaving 7 bases between. This CDR3 spans 13 amino acids. CDR3 sequence reads: CASSVRDTGELFF. Written as DNA, the CDR3 is TGTGCCAGTAGTGTCAGGGACACCGGGGAGCTGTTTTTT.

As for this clonotype: This beta chain is an off-target read within a library intended for alpha chains, so its frequency means little. This chain joins TRBV20-1 and TRBJ2-7; a weak D match, TRBD1 (6 bases). Between the trimmed V and J ends, which lost 4 bases and 3 bases, there was a span of 10 bases. This CDR3 is 12 amino acids long. From germline, CDR1 is DFQATT and CDR2 SNEGSKA (reference sequence). CDR3 sequence: CSATRDIYEQYF. The DNA of the CDR3 is TGCAGTGCTACCCGGGACATCTACGAGCAGTACTTC.

The count of this clonotype is one. Since the library was made to target alpha chains, this beta chain is a stray read and its abundance is not meaningful. The CDR3 DNA reads TGCGCCAGCAGTCCCGGACAGTTAGCCAAAAACATTCAGTACTTC. This codes for CASSPGQLAKNIQYF. This chain connects TRBV5-1 to TRBJ2-4; TRBD1 might be the D (6 bases). CDR3 length equals 15 residues. Trimming took off 5 bases at V and 0 bases at J, with 12 bases between the two ends. Germline V gene sequence: CDR1 SGHRS, CDR2 YFSETQ.

As to this clonotype: This beta chain represents an off-target read in a library built for alpha chains; its size is of limited meaning. The V and J genes are TRBV6-6 and TRBJ1-4; D call uncertain. V gave up 0 bases and J gave up 8 bases, with 10 bases separating them. CDR1 MNHNY and CDR2 SVGAGI come from the germline V gene (reference sequence). CDR3 length: 14 amino acids. The CDR3 DNA is TGTGCCAGCAGTTACTCCGCGGAGGGAGAAAAACTGTTTTTT. It codes for CASSYSAEGEKLFF.

This clonotype has more than one count but fewer than ten. This beta chain is off target for a library built for alpha chains, so its abundance means little. The V call is TRBV7-9, the J call TRBJ2-3; unclear D gene. Germline CDR1 SEHNR, CDR2 FQNEAQ (reference sequence). The CDR3 runs 14 residues. V dropped 2 bases and J dropped 5 bases, with 11 bases sitting between them. This CDR3 is CASSLYDREDTQYF. The CDR3 DNA follows: TGTGCCAGCAGCTTATACGATAGGGAAGATACGCAGTATTTT.

A single count supports this clonotype. Because the library targeted alpha chains, this beta chain is an off-target read whose size means little. This chain connects TRBV25-1 to TRBJ2-3; 7 positions agree with TRBD2. Losses at the gene ends were 2 bases for V and 6 bases for J; bases not matched to a gene: 8. Looked up from germline, CDR1 is MGHDK and CDR2 is SYGVNS. CDR3 size: 15 residues. This chain's CDR3 is CASSEEGLPSDTQYF. DNA for the CDR3: TGTGCCAGCAGTGAAGAGGGACTACCCTCTGATACGCAGTATTTT. Using reference TRBV25-1 and TRBJ2-3 for the parts outside the CDR3, the full variable domain is EADIYQTPRYLVIGTGKKITLECSQTMGHDKMYWYQQDPGMELHLIHYSYGVNSTEKGDLSSESTVSRIRTEHFPLTLESARPSHTSQYLCASSEEGLPSDTQYFGPGTRLTVL.

Note on this clonotype: This beta chain represents an off-target read in a library built for alpha chains; its size is of limited meaning. This chain uses TRBV13 with TRBJ2-7; no definite D call. Trimming removed 3 bases from V and 7 bases from J, with 13 bases in between. Per the germline V gene, CDR1 is PRHDT and CDR2 is FYEKMQ (reference sequence). CDR3 length: 13 residues. In DNA, the CDR3 is TGTGCCAGCAGCTTGGAAGGTGTGAGGGAGCAGTACTTC. Encoded protein: CASSLEGVREQYF.

In regard to this clonotype: This beta chain slipped into a library made for alpha chains as a stray read, so its size is not meaningful. The chain links TRBV9 to TRBJ2-1, with 10 bases that match TRBD1. Germline V CDR1 and CDR2: SGDLS, YYNGEE. V dropped 0 bases and J dropped 6; count of bases not matched to a gene: 3. The CDR3 length is 15 residues. The CDR3 bases are TGTGCCAGCAGCGTAGGGACAGGGGGTATCAATGAGCAGTTCTTC. The encoded protein is CASSVGTGGINEQFF.

On this clonotype: The size of this beta chain means little, since it is a stray read in a library made for alpha chains. The chain uses TRBV7-2 and TRBJ2-3, with a possible D match to TRBD2 (6 bases). V lost 2 bases, J lost 1 base, and 10 bases lay in between. The CDR3 totals 15 residues. The germline V gene has CDR1 SGHTA and CDR2 FQGNSA. The CDR3 nucleotides are TGTGCCAGCAGCTTAAGGCGGGGCGGCACAGATACGCAGTATTTT. Amino acids: CASSLRRGGTDTQYF.

In regard to this clonotype: Since the library was made to target alpha chains, this beta chain is a stray read and its abundance is not meaningful. The chain employs TRBV5-1 and TRBJ2-1; D perhaps matches TRBD2 (5 bases). V was clipped by 0 bases and J by 4 bases, with 11 bases between them. This CDR3 is built from 15 residues. The germline CDR1 and CDR2 sequences are SGHRS and YFSETQ. In DNA form, the CDR3 reads TGCGCCAGCAGCTTGGACGGGGTAAGGTACAATGAGCAGTTCTTC. Encoded protein: CASSLDGVRYNEQFF. The complete variable domain, with remaining parts taken from reference TRBV5-1 and TRBJ2-1, reads KAGVTQTPRYLIKTRGQQVTLSCSPISGHRSVSWYQQTPGQGLQFLFEYFSETQRNKGNFPGRFSGRQFSNSRSEMNVSTLELGDSALYLCASSLDGVRYNEQFFGPGTRLTVL.

Points on this clonotype: Being off target in a library aimed at alpha chains, this beta chain has a size of little meaning. The V and J genes are TRBV3-1 and TRBJ2-7; TRBD2 is a possible D gene (5 bases). This CDR3 has 12 amino acids. CDR1 and CDR2 (germline): LGHDT, YNNKEL (reference sequence). V was pared by 4 bases and J by 7 bases, with 11 bases between. CDR3: CASSPFGIEQYF. The CDR3 DNA reads as TGTGCCAGCAGCCCCTTCGGGATAGAGCAGTACTTC.

This clonotype was seen a handful of times. With the library built for alpha chains, this beta chain is off target and its frequency is not meaningful. The chain couples TRBV7-8 to TRBJ2-2; TRBD2 matches 7 bases. In germline, CDR1 is SGHVS, CDR2 FQNEAQ. Germline trimming cut 2 bases from V and 6 bases from J; bases unmatched to any gene: 3. The CDR3 covers 14 residues. The CDR3: CASSLSAGAGELFF. In DNA form, the CDR3 reads TGTGCCAGCAGCTTATCGGCGGGGGCCGGGGAGCTGTTTTTT.

In this sample, this clonotype turned up a few times. This beta chain appears as a stray read in a library generated for alpha chains; its size is not informative. The CDR3 protein is CSARGTSGQETQYF. The CDR3 nucleotides read TGCAGTGCTAGGGGGACTAGCGGCCAAGAGACCCAGTACTTC. The chain employs TRBV20-1 and TRBJ2-5; 11 bases align to TRBD2. The J segment lost 1 base and the V segment lost 3 bases, leaving 1 base of the junction unmatched. This CDR3 region has 14 residues. Germline loops: CDR1 DFQATT, CDR2 SNEGSKA (reference sequence).